The clone carrying this TCR beta chain has at least ten counts. Its antigen is as yet unknown. One entry per CDR3 protein, called by TCRdb with MiXCR from the 5' RACE reads. Counted here are some 330,000 distinct CDR3 sequences, roughly 8% occurring once; the ten biggest clones make up roughly 15%. The entry originates in a study of CD8 T cells in ankylosing spondylitis. Overall study results and limits: A TCR beta motif of about 8 highly homologous variants seemed to mark ankylosing spondylitis blood.

V was cut by 6 bases and J by 4 bases, with 24 bases left in between. The CDR3 runs 17 residues. The germline CDR1 and CDR2 sequences are MNHNS and SASEGT. This TCR was recovered from a male donor with ankylosing spondylitis. The chain carries TRBV6-1 and TRBJ1-2, with D perhaps matching TRBD1 (6 bases). The specimen was blood, either unsorted or a sorted T cell fraction (not recorded which). The CDR3 loop reads CASRPGGAHDSGYGYTF. For the CDR3, the DNA is TGTGCCAGCAGGCCCGGGGGGGCTCATGACTCTGGCTATGGCTACACCTTC.